This passage covers 16 T cell receptor beta chains from one sample sequenced in a study of identical twins. TCRdb processed the 5' RACE reads anew with MiXCR; each CDR3 protein has one entry. The sample has a few hundred thousand distinct CDR3 sequences, approximately 25% seen once; the top ten hold 2.9%. The same data also contributed to another study, on T cells expressing NK-cell markers.

Sequenced material: CD4+ T cells sorted from blood. The receptors derive from a woman aged 18-30 years in good health.

This chain connects TRBV6-2 or TRBV6-3 to TRBJ2-2; weak D call: TRBD2 (6 bases). V lost 4 bases and J 6 bases, leaving 15 bases between the germline ends. The CDR3 length is 15 residues. Germline V gene lookup returns CDR1 MNHEY and CDR2 SVGEGT. The CDR3 is CASSSPTTSPGELFF. The CDR3 DNA reads as TGTGCCAGCAGTTCCCCCACCACTAGCCCCGGGGAGCTGTTTTTT.

DNA for the CDR3: TGTGCCAGCAGTTTTGGGGGGGGGGCCAACGTCCTGACTTTC. It encodes CASSFGGGANVLTF. The J gene is TRBJ2-6, the V gene TRBV12-3 or TRBV12-4; D may be TRBD2 (6 bases). This CDR3 region has 14 residues. Trimming removed 3 bases at V and 4 bases at J, with 7 bases between.

This clonotype was seen a few times. The chain combines TRBV3-1 with TRBJ1-2; D uncertain. CDR1 is LGHDT and CDR2 is YNNKEL in the germline V gene (reference sequence). The CDR3 spans 15 residues. The V end lost 1 base, the J end lost 4 bases, and 13 bases lay between the germline ends. The CDR3 coding sequence is TGTGCCAGCAGCCAAGGAGGCAGGCTCGGCTATGGCTACACCTTC. Protein product: CASSQGGRLGYGYTF. The full variable domain, completed using reference TRBV3-1 and TRBJ1-2, is DTAVSQTPKYLVTQMGNDKSIKCEQNLGHDTMYWYKQDSKKFLKIMFSYNNKELIINETVPNRFSPKSPDKAHLNLHINSLELGDSAVYFCASSQGGRLGYGYTFGSGTRLTVV.

The chain has TRBV25-1 and TRBJ1-1; 8 bases are a match to TRBD1. V trimming: 3 bases; J trimming: 9 bases; junction bases outside the gene matches: 9. In germline, CDR1 is MGHDK, CDR2 SYGVNS. The CDR3 extends over 14 amino acids. CDR3 nucleotide sequence: TGTGCCAGCAGTGACGACCCGGGACAGGTTAAAGCTTTCTTT. As protein: CASSDDPGQVKAFF. The whole variable domain, remainder taken from reference TRBV25-1 and TRBJ1-1, is EADIYQTPRYLVIGTGKKITLECSQTMGHDKMYWYQQDPGMELHLIHYSYGVNSTEKGDLSSESTVSRIRTEHFPLTLESARPSHTSQYLCASSDDPGQVKAFFGQGTRLTVV.

There are a few counts of this clonotype. V and J are TRBV20-1 and TRBJ1-5, with TRBD1 as a possible D gene (5 bases). The CDR3 covers 13 residues. In germline, CDR1 is DFQATT, CDR2 SNEGSKA (reference sequence). Trimming pared 5 bases from V and 2 bases from J, leaving 10 bases between. DNA of the CDR3: TGCAGTGCTCGTCGAGGGGGCAATCAGCCCCAGCATTTT. Translating it yields CSARRGGNQPQHF.

V gene TRBV5-4 combines with J gene TRBJ2-7, with 13 bases aligning to TRBD2. Looked up from germline, CDR1 is SGHNT and CDR2 is YYREEE (reference sequence). V was clipped by 6 bases and J by 3 bases; unmatched bases: 15. This CDR3 is 18 amino acids long. In DNA, the CDR3 is TGTGCCAGCACCGTGACTAGCGGGGGGACCCTTCCACTCTACGAGCAGTACTTC. Residues: CASTVTSGGTLPLYEQYF. The entire variable domain, with the rest obtained from reference TRBV5-4 and TRBJ2-7, is as follows: ETGVTQSPTHLIKTRGQQVTLRCSSQSGHNTVSWYQQALGQGPQFIFQYYREEENGRGNFPPRFSGLQFPNYSSELNVNALELDDSALYLCASTVTSGGTLPLYEQYFGPGTRLTVT.

This clonotype was picked up a small number of times. This chain links TRBV20-1 with TRBJ1-1, with D possibly matching TRBD1 (5 bases). The CDR3 has 14 amino acids. In germline, CDR1 is DFQATT, CDR2 SNEGSKA (reference sequence). Trimming cost V 0 bases and J 4 bases, with 12 bases left between them. CDR3 protein: CSAREYRRPTEAFF. The DNA of the CDR3 is TGCAGTGCTAGAGAATACAGGCGGCCCACTGAAGCTTTCTTT.

This clonotype showed up just a few times. The rearrangement joins TRBV20-1 to TRBJ2-1, with 8 bases identical to TRBD2. The CDR3 extends over 15 amino acids. With 1 base clipped from V and 4 bases from J, the junction kept 6 bases outside the gene matches. Per germline, CDR1 DFQATT and CDR2 SNEGSKA (reference sequence). CDR3 region: CSARAGAGEYNEQFF. Here the CDR3 DNA reads TGCAGTGCTAGAGCAGGAGCGGGGGAGTACAATGAGCAGTTCTTC.

In its sample, this clonotype was seen a few times. This chain connects TRBV3-1 to TRBJ1-2; D is uncertain. Trimming removed 3 bases from V and 4 bases from J, with 15 bases in between. The CDR3 has 15 residues. Germline values: CDR1 LGHDT, CDR2 YNNKEL (reference sequence). CDR3 residues: CASSQDRHTGYGYTF. The CDR3 bases are TGTGCCAGCAGCCAGGATAGACACACCGGCTATGGCTACACCTTC.

The CDR3 loop reads CASRGGSGSQETQYF. CDR3 nucleotide sequence: TGTGCCAGCAGGGGCGGGAGCGGGAGCCAAGAGACCCAGTACTTC. The chain uses TRBV28 and TRBJ2-5; 8 bases fit TRBD2. The CDR3 is 15 residues long. V lost 6 bases to trimming and J lost 1 base; unmatched junction nucleotides: 7. Germline lookup yields CDR1 MDHEN and CDR2 SYDVKM.

The gene calls are TRBV5-6 and TRBJ2-1; possibly TRBD1 for D (6 bases). Germline values: CDR1 SGHDT, CDR2 YYEEEE. V was clipped by 2 bases and J by 4 bases, with 13 bases between them. There are 15 residues in the CDR3. The CDR3, as DNA: TGTGCCAGCAGCTTAGACAGGATCCGTTACAATGAGCAGTTCTTC. It is translated as CASSLDRIRYNEQFF. Full variable domain (missing parts from reference TRBV5-6 and TRBJ2-1): DAGVTQSPTHLIKTRGQQVTLRCSPKSGHDTVSWYQQALGQGPQFIFQYYEEEERQRGNFPDRFSGHQFPNYSSELNVNALLLGDSALYLCASSLDRIRYNEQFFGPGTRLTVL.

Here the CDR3 DNA reads TGCAGTGCTAGGGTTTGGGCAGGGTTGTCAGATACGCAGTATTTT. Translating gives CSARVWAGLSDTQYF. The rearrangement joins TRBV20-1 to TRBJ2-3, with D possibly being TRBD1 (5 bases). This CDR3 is 15 amino acids long. The germline CDR1 and CDR2 sequences are DFQATT and SNEGSKA (reference sequence). V was trimmed by 3 bases and J by 4 bases, leaving 17 bases between them.

The CDR3 DNA sequence: TGTGCCAGCAGCTTATACCACAGGAGGGGCACTGAAGCTTTCTTT. Translating gives CASSLYHRRGTEAFF. This chain connects TRBV7-2 to TRBJ1-1, with D possibly matching TRBD1 (5 bases). Deletions cut 2 bases from V and 4 bases from J, with 14 bases between. The CDR3 is 15 residues long. The V gene's germline CDR1 is SGHTA and CDR2 FQGNSA.

CDR3 residues: CASSSRGLAGGETQYF. The CDR3, as DNA: TGTGCCAGCAGCTCTAGAGGGCTAGCGGGAGGAGAGACCCAGTACTTC. V gene TRBV9 combines with J gene TRBJ2-5, with 11 bases fitting TRBD2. Trimming took 4 bases from V and 4 from J; bases not matched to a gene: 9. This CDR3 is built from 16 residues. The germline gives CDR1 SGDLS, CDR2 YYNGEE.

This clonotype appeared a few times. This chain joins TRBV11-2 and TRBJ2-1, with D possibly TRBD2 on 6 matching bases. Trimming took off 1 base at V and 9 bases at J, with 13 bases between the two ends. Germline V CDR1 and CDR2: SGHAT, FQNNGV. This CDR3 is built from 14 residues. CDR3 coding DNA: TGTGCCAGCAGCTTAGGTGTCTTCGGGGGTGAGCAGTTCTTC. This encodes CASSLGVFGGEQFF.

A note on this clonotype: Likely a read error: the CDR3 ends without its conserved phenylalanine or tryptophan. The chain joins TRBV20-1 to TRBJ2-1, with 10 bases matching TRBD1. The V gene's germline CDR1 is DFQATT and CDR2 SNEGSKA (reference sequence). The length of the CDR3 is 14 residues. Losses at the gene ends were 5 bases for V and 10 bases for J; bases not matched to a gene: 11. CDR3 DNA: TGCAGTGCTGTTAGACAGGGGGCGATGCCGGAGCAGTTCCTC. It yields the protein CSAVRQGAMPEQFL.